This T cell receptor (beta chain) was sequenced in a study of T cells in tumors and immune-related adverse events. J was trimmed by 5 bases and V by 5 bases; bases with no gene match: 8. The CDR3 spans 15 residues. Germline assignment: CDR1 SGHAT and CDR2 FQNNGV. Assay used: immunoSEQ multiplex PCR; TCRdb lists only in-frame clones, some missing. Of about 11,000 clones listed, roughly 92% are singletons. V usage is TRBV11-2 and J usage is TRBJ2-1; 8 bases map to TRBD2. Sequenced here: lymph node tissue, sampled from a patient treated with anti-PD-1 therapy. The TCR originated in a female donor with metastatic renal cell carcinoma. CDR3 residues: CASSVSGNGDNEQFF. In DNA, the CDR3 is TGTGCCAGCAGCGTTAGCGGGAACGGGGACAATGAGCAGTTCTTC.